The T cell receptor (beta chain) under discussion was sequenced for a study of blood T cell repertoires in COVID-19. Study as a whole: Sample material is recorded as cDNA or gDNA derived from T cells, B-cell-depleted T cells, or PBMCs.

Trimming removed 6 bases from V and 4 bases from J, with 15 bases in between. The CDR3 has 14 residues. Germline V gives CDR1 MNHEY, CDR2 SVGAGI. In the source study's methods: From reference gene primer amplification, estimates of nucleated cell counts were derived. Some clones are missing from TCRdb's copy, which holds only in-frame ones; the method was immunoSEQ multiplex PCR. That table supplies the V and J calls and clone size; D and trimming were determined from the DNA. The table has roughly 150,000 clones, 80% to 90% seen once. This clonotype originated in a woman of 80 years or more with COVID-19, enrolled during active disease. The V and J genes are TRBV6-5 and TRBJ1-2; D gene unclear. Input material: peripheral blood. The CDR3 region is CASRAPGSFYGYTF. CDR3 DNA sequence: TGTGCCAGCAGGGCCCCCGGGTCCTTCTATGGCTACACCTTC.